These 30 T cell receptor beta chains were all obtained from the same sample, sequenced in a study of blood T cells in healthy people across ages. Then a second PCR, running about 6 to 12 cycles, was carried out with a sample-barcoded 5' primer and a J-beta primer mix. Each CDR3 protein gets one entry after TCRdb re-called the 5' RACE reads with MiXCR. Counted here are approximately 820,000 distinct CDR3 sequences, under 45% occurring once; the ten biggest clones make up approximately 19%. The sample was blood. These receptors all stem from a man aged 55 to 70 in good health.

The gene calls are TRBV20-1 and TRBJ2-1, with TRBD1 identical over 7 bases. The tail of the sequence fits TRBJ2-7 better, so the J call may be wrong. The CDR3 totals 14 residues. In germline, CDR1 is DFQATT, CDR2 SNEGSKA (reference sequence). The CDR3 here is CSASHRGSYNEQYF. CDR3 sequence (DNA): TGCAGTGCTAGTCACAGGGGCTCCTACAATGAGCAGTACTTC.

The rearrangement uses TRBV12-3 or TRBV12-4 and TRBJ1-3; D is undetermined. This CDR3 has 15 residues. V was clipped by 5 bases and J by 4 bases, with 15 bases between them. Written as DNA, the CDR3 is TGTGCCAGCAGTCCTCTCCCTACCTCAGGAAACACCATATATTTT. Translation gives CASSPLPTSGNTIYF.

The gene calls are TRBV4-3 and TRBJ2-1; possible D gene TRBD2, 7 bases. CDR1 LGHNA and CDR2 YSLEER come from the germline V gene. V shed 0 bases and J shed 10 bases, with 13 bases lying between them. This CDR3 spans 14 amino acids. CDR3: CASSQDAGDYEQFF. DNA of the CDR3: TGCGCCAGCAGCCAAGACGCAGGGGACTACGAGCAGTTCTTC.

In its sample, this clonotype was seen a few times. The chain links TRBV4-3 to TRBJ2-7; no definite D call. The germline V and J ends were trimmed by 0 bases and 3 bases, with 18 bases remaining between them. CDR3 size: 17 residues. Germline lookup yields CDR1 LGHNA and CDR2 YSLEER. The CDR3 DNA reads TGCGCCAGCAGCCAAGACGCTACCGAGGACGTCCGCTACGAGCAGTACTTC. It codes for CASSQDATEDVRYEQYF.

This rearrangement joins TRBV18 to TRBJ1-6, with no clear D. Per germline, CDR1 KGHSH and CDR2 LQKENI. V gave up 3 bases and J gave up 4 bases, with 4 bases separating them. The CDR3 runs to 13 residues. CDR3 nucleotides: TGTGCCAGCTCACCGGCTTATAATTCACCCCTCCACTTT. Amino acids: CASSPAYNSPLHF. The full variable domain, completed using reference TRBV18 and TRBJ1-6, is NAGVMQNPRHLVRRRGQEARLRCSPMKGHSHVYWYRQLPEEGLKFMVYLQKENIIDESGMPKERFSAEFPKEGPSILRIQQVVRGDSAAYFCASSPAYNSPLHFGNGTRLTVT.

The chain has TRBV7-2 and TRBJ2-3, with a possible D match to TRBD1 (5 bases). The germline V and J ends were trimmed by 5 bases and 2 bases, with 11 bases remaining between them. Germline loops: CDR1 SGHTA, CDR2 FQGNSA. CDR3 length: 14 amino acids. CDR3 DNA: TGTGCCAGCAGCCAAGACAGCCACACAGATACGCAGTATTTT. Protein sequence: CASSQDSHTDTQYF.

This clonotype showed up many times. The chain recombines TRBV29-1 with TRBJ2-5; D is uncertain. Germline V gives CDR1 SQVTM, CDR2 ANQGSEA. The CDR3 length is 12 residues. The ends were cut back, 5 bases at V and 0 bases at J, with 7 bases in the middle. CDR3: CSVLWNQETQYF. The CDR3 region has the DNA TGCAGCGTTCTGTGGAACCAAGAGACCCAGTACTTC.

The chain has TRBV7-2 and TRBJ2-3; D tentatively fits TRBD1 or TRBD2 (5 bases each). Germline CDR1 is SGHTA and CDR2 is FQGNSA. V lost 6 bases and J lost 3, with 10 bases in between. The CDR3 is 13 residues long. The CDR3 coding sequence is TGTGCCAGCAGTAGGGGAGTTACAGATACGCAGTATTTT. Translating it yields CASSRGVTDTQYF.

Many counts were recorded for this clonotype. CDR3 sequence (DNA): TGTGCCAGCAGTTGGACTGCGAGCTCCTACGAGCAGTACTTC. Its translation: CASSWTASSYEQYF. The chain has TRBV12-3 or TRBV12-4 and TRBJ2-7; D perhaps matches TRBD2 (5 bases). CDR3 length equals 14 residues. V was cut by 4 bases and J by 0 bases, with 10 bases left in between.

This chain uses TRBV10-3 with TRBJ2-5; TRBD2 is a possible D gene (6 bases). The end of the DNA is better explained by TRBJ2-7, so the J call may be wrong. This CDR3 is built from 16 residues. From germline, CDR1 is ENHRY and CDR2 SYGVKD. DNA of the CDR3: TGTGCCATCAGTGAGTCGATGGGGGGAGTCGGCCACGAGCAGTACTTC. This sequence encodes CAISESMGGVGHEQYF.

The CDR3 protein is CASSQDASGRSEQFF. For the CDR3, the DNA is TGCGCCAGCAGCCAAGACGCTAGCGGGAGGTCTGAGCAGTTCTTC. The chain uses TRBV4-1 and TRBJ2-1, with TRBD2 matching 11 bases. The CDR3 is made up of 15 amino acids. Germline V gives CDR1 MGHRA, CDR2 YSYEKL. Trimming removed 0 bases from V and 9 bases from J; junction bases left unmatched: 4.

This chain connects TRBV2 to TRBJ2-1; TRBD2 matches at 11 bases. The CDR3 is made up of 15 amino acids. Germline assignment: CDR1 SNHLY and CDR2 FYNNEI. J lost 7 bases, V lost 1 base, and 3 bases had no gene match. The CDR3 DNA follows: TGTGCCAGCAGTGAAGATAGCGGGGGGGTGAATGAGCAGTTCTTC. It is translated as CASSEDSGGVNEQFF.

This rearrangement joins TRBV12-3 or TRBV12-4 to TRBJ2-2; 7 bases line up with TRBD2. The V segment lost 3 bases and the J segment 2 bases; nucleotides outside the gene matches: 6. The CDR3 extends over 16 amino acids. The CDR3 spells CASSLGGLTNTGELFF. In DNA form, the CDR3 reads TGTGCCAGCAGTTTGGGGGGACTAACTAACACCGGGGAGCTGTTTTTT.

The chain combines TRBV28 with TRBJ1-2; D remains unclear. Per the germline V gene, CDR1 is MDHEN and CDR2 is SYDVKM. V shed 5 bases and J shed 8 bases, with 21 bases lying between them. The CDR3 length is 15 residues. The CDR3 coding sequence is TGTGCCAGCAGTACCCCGAACGGGCTGAGAGTGGGCTACACCTTC. This encodes CASSTPNGLRVGYTF.

This clonotype was recorded a few times. One end of the junction does not line up with germline, which may come from a read error. The genes are TRBV7-9 and TRBJ1-4, with TRBD1 as a possible D gene (5 bases). The CDR3 has 14 amino acids. The V gene's germline CDR1 is SEHNR and CDR2 FQNEAQ (reference sequence). The CDR3 DNA reads as TGTGCCAGCAGCGTAGCGGGGCCGAATGAAAAACTGTTTTTT. Its translation is CASSVAGPNEKLFF.

This clonotype has a handful of counts. V is TRBV9 and J is TRBJ1-2, with 8 bases aligning to TRBD1. Germline CDR1 SGDLS, CDR2 YYNGEE. The CDR3 extends over 14 amino acids. The V and J ends lost 5 bases and 5 bases, in that order; junction bases with no gene match: 8. This chain's CDR3 is CASRSRDRNYGYTF. CDR3 in DNA: TGTGCCAGCAGATCCCGGGACAGGAATTATGGCTACACCTTC.

The J gene is TRBJ1-5, the V gene TRBV10-3; D remains unclear. Germline values: CDR1 ENHRY, CDR2 SYGVKD. The CDR3 totals 19 residues. V lost 3 bases to trimming and J lost 4 bases, with 25 bases between them. The CDR3: CAISDPLTPTTLENQPQHF. The DNA for the CDR3 is TGTGCCATCAGTGACCCCCTAACTCCGACAACTCTCGAGAATCAGCCCCAGCATTTT.

The chain recombines TRBV7-9 with TRBJ2-7; D unclear. The CDR3 is 15 residues long. The ends were cut back, 2 bases at V and 7 bases at J, with 18 bases in the middle. CDR1 SEHNR and CDR2 FQNEAQ come from the germline V gene (reference sequence). The CDR3 DNA sequence: TGTGCCAGCAGCTTATTTTTGGCGAATGGGAATGAGCAGTACTTC. This encodes CASSLFLANGNEQYF.

The chain joins TRBV5-6 to TRBJ2-3, with 10 bases lining up with TRBD1. V lost 0 bases to trimming and J lost 3 bases; unmatched junction nucleotides: 7. The CDR3 has 17 amino acids. Germline CDR1 is SGHDT and CDR2 is YYEEEE. The CDR3 spells CASSLDVRDRGTDTQYF. The CDR3 DNA follows: TGTGCCAGCAGCTTGGATGTCCGGGACAGGGGAACAGATACGCAGTATTTT.

The gene calls are TRBV5-1 and TRBJ2-1; no definite D call. There are 14 residues in the CDR3. Trimming cost V 1 base and J 4 bases, with 9 bases left between them. Per germline, CDR1 SGHRS and CDR2 YFSETQ. CDR3 in DNA: TGCGCCAGCAGCTTGAACTGGATATACAATGAGCAGTTCTTC. Its translation is CASSLNWIYNEQFF.

A few counts support this clonotype. V gene TRBV6-1 combines with J gene TRBJ2-3, with D uncertain. This CDR3 comprises 12 residues. In germline, CDR1 is MNHNS, CDR2 SASEGT. V lost 11 bases and J lost 3, with 12 bases in between. Here the CDR3 reads CAARRDTDTQYF. CDR3 bases: TGTGCCGCGCGTAGGGATACAGATACGCAGTATTTT.

V usage is TRBV12-3 or TRBV12-4 and J usage is TRBJ1-6; D call uncertain. The CDR3 has 14 amino acids. Trimming took 6 bases from V and 6 from J, leaving 12 bases between them. In DNA form, the CDR3 reads TGTGCCAGCAGAAAGGGCTTGGGTAATTCACCCCTCCACTTT. It yields the protein CASRKGLGNSPLHF.

V and J are TRBV6-2 or TRBV6-3 and TRBJ2-7, with 9 bases identical to TRBD1. V dropped 8 bases and J dropped 5; count of bases not matched to a gene: 4. The CDR3 has 12 residues. CDR1 and CDR2 from the germline V gene are MNHEY and SVGEGT. CDR3: CASGTGYHEQYF. The CDR3 DNA sequence: TGTGCCAGCGGGACAGGGTACCACGAGCAGTACTTC.

The rearrangement links TRBV9 to TRBJ1-2; 7 bases align to TRBD1. This CDR3 is built from 17 residues. The germline V gene encodes CDR1 SGDLS and CDR2 YYNGEE. With V trimmed by 4 bases and J by 0 bases, 12 bases remained unmatched. CDR3 sequence reads: CASSPRLGQLANYGYTF. DNA of the CDR3: TGTGCCAGCAGCCCACGTTTGGGACAGCTAGCTAACTATGGCTACACCTTC.

The rearrangement joins TRBV10-1 to TRBJ1-3, with 10 nucleotides matching TRBD1. Looked up from germline, CDR1 is WNHNN and CDR2 is SYGVQD (reference sequence). V gave up 6 bases and J gave up 2 bases; unmatched junction bases: 4. The CDR3 contains 15 residues. DNA for the CDR3: TGCGCCAGCAGCGCCGGGACAGGGGCTGGAAACACCATATATTTT. This sequence encodes CASSAGTGAGNTIYF.

This clonotype was counted only a few times. The chain has TRBV20-1 and TRBJ2-7, with D perhaps matching TRBD2 (6 bases). Germline assignment: CDR1 DFQATT and CDR2 SNEGSKA (reference sequence). Trimming stripped 2 bases from V and 0 bases from J, with 8 bases between. This CDR3 has 13 residues. CDR3 region: CSARYGSSYEQYF. The CDR3 DNA is TGCAGTGCTAGATACGGGAGCTCCTACGAGCAGTACTTC.

This clonotype appeared a single time. The J gene is TRBJ1-1, the V gene TRBV29-1, with no clear D. CDR3 length equals 12 residues. CDR1 and CDR2 (germline): SQVTM, ANQGSEA. The V end was cut by 7 bases, the J end by 2 bases, with 11 bases between. CDR3 nucleotides: TGCAGCGCCCGGACTGAAAACACTGAAGCTTTCTTT. Translation: CSARTENTEAFF.

This clonotype was recorded many times. This chain connects TRBV2 to TRBJ2-7; tentatively, D is TRBD1 or TRBD2 (5 bases each). CDR1 and CDR2 from the germline V gene are SNHLY and FYNNEI. V lost 4 bases and J 3 bases, leaving 19 bases between the germline ends. The CDR3 has 16 residues. DNA for the CDR3: TGTGCCAGCAGTGCGGGACCCTATGACGGCATCTACGAGCAGTACTTC. This encodes CASSAGPYDGIYEQYF.

This clonotype was seen more than once but under ten times. This chain joins TRBV10-3 and TRBJ1-2; possibly TRBD1 for D (5 bases). Germline V lookup: CDR1 ENHRY, CDR2 SYGVKD. The V end was cut by 4 bases, the J end by 1 base, with 10 bases between. The length of the CDR3 is 14 residues. For the CDR3, the DNA is TGTGCCATCAGTGCAGGGTCCAATAACTATGGCTACACCTTC. It encodes CAISAGSNNYGYTF.

This clonotype has more than one count but fewer than ten. CDR3 nucleotides: TGTGCCAGCAGCACCAACAGGGGGAACATTCAGTACTTC. It yields the protein CASSTNRGNIQYF. This sequence joins TRBV7-2 and TRBJ2-4; 8 bases map to TRBD1. After removal of 5 bases from V and 7 bases from J, the junction contained 4 bases not matched to a gene. Germline lookup yields CDR1 SGHTA and CDR2 FQGNSA. This CDR3 is built from 13 residues.